The 2 T cell receptor beta chains below all came from one sample that was sequenced in a study of a mutant IDH1 vaccine in newly diagnosed glioma. Time point defined: week 47, end of study. Doses consisted of 300 ug of mutant IDH1 20-mer peptide each, paired with topical imiquimod. Their target antigens are unknown. TCRdb's table, derived via immunoSEQ multiplex PCR, lists solely in-frame clones and lacks some. The sample carries roughly 46,000 clones, approximately 84% recorded once. The sequencing here drew on PBMCs, taken from a glioma patient whose treatment included an IDH1 peptide vaccine. These receptor sequences come from a woman between 25 and 40 years old with glioma. Some clones in this sample may be carry-over from other donors' samples.

This clone has a single count. The chain uses TRBV30 and TRBJ2-7, with TRBD2 matching 8 bases. V trimming: 7 bases; J trimming: 0 bases; junction bases outside the gene matches: 5. CDR3 length: 13 residues. CDR1 is GTSNPN and CDR2 is SVGIG in the germline V gene (reference sequence). The CDR3 DNA reads as TGTGCCTTGGGTGGGACTAGCTCCTACGAGCAGTACTTC. Residues: CALGGTSSYEQYF.

The chain recombines TRBV4-1 with TRBJ2-2, with a tentative D call TRBD1 (6 bases). The germline V gene encodes CDR1 MGHRA and CDR2 YSYEKL. V was clipped by 4 bases and J by 5 bases, with 14 bases between them. This CDR3 comprises 15 residues. DNA of the CDR3: TGCGCCAGCAGCCGGGTTCAGGGGCGGACCGGGGAGCTGTTTTTT. Translating gives CASSRVQGRTGELFF.